Below, one T cell receptor beta chain is given with its context. The antigen it recognizes is unknown. It has no much larger one-base neighbor in the sample; base qualities were not kept. The data stem from a study of Ad26.COV2.S vaccination and SARS-CoV-2 variants (dated by TCRdb to the early 2020s). Regarding the study in general: TCRbeta repertoire sequencing was used to assess the specificity and breadth of SARS-CoV-2-reactive T cell receptors after Ad26.COV2.S vaccination. The TCR-sequenced set comprised approximately 32 samples: around 20 Ad26.COV2.S vaccine recipients, 5 placebo recipients and 8 SARS-CoV-2 convalescent individuals.

This specimen's time point label, interpreted: individuals recovered from natural SARS-CoV-2 infection. TCRbeta CDR3 regions were sequenced with the immunoSEQ Assay. After extraction, genomic DNA underwent amplification by bias-controlled multiplex PCR, followed by high-throughput sequencing. The original pipeline was this. To quantify the absolute abundance of each unique TCRbeta CDR3 region, sequences were collapsed and filtered. T cell fraction was estimated by normalizing TCRbeta template counts to usable DNA, with usable DNA measured through amplification of reference genes found in all nucleated cells. Repertoire TCRs were annotated as SARS-CoV-2-specific when V gene, CDR3 amino acid sequence and J gene were exactly matched to a known reactive TCR set. The reference SARS-CoV-2 TCR set came from MIRA and was filtered for enrichment in COVID-19-positive ImmuneCODE repertoires, removing public or cross-reactive TCRs. Using the MIRA antigens, annotated TCRs were further analysed by specific ORF or by position within an ORF. Depth was the summed frequency of annotated unique rearrangements, while breadth was defined as annotated unique rearrangements over total unique productive rearrangements. Two-sided Wilcoxon rank-sum tests were used to compare TCR breadth between groups. The clones in this table, taken by TCRdb from immuneACCESS, are in-frame only. Not every clone is retained; where verified, under half of the shortfall comes from an unresolved V gene, and the cause of the rest is unknown. That table is the source of V, J and clone size, and D and trimming were worked out from the DNA. The sample table shows fewer than 150,000 clones, and 86% are seen once. The ten largest clones take up around 5% of the sample.

In the germline V gene, CDR1 corresponds to MDHEN and CDR2 to SYDVKM. The cysteine opens and the phenylalanine closes a CDR3 of 14 amino acids. Just the 42-base CDR3 DNA is kept, in frame starting at base 1. V has 6 bases trimmed and J has 4 bases trimmed; junction bases matching no gene number 4. Paper-wide results and their limitations: According to the authors, total T cell responses may have been underestimated by the TCR breadth and depth analyses. Higher spike-specific TCR breadth was observed in Ad26.COV2.S recipients than in placebo recipients (P = 0.0014). Substantial breadth of spike-specific CD8+ and CD4+ T cell responses was reported after vaccination. Vaccine and placebo recipients had similar non-spike TCR breadth, a finding consistent with the vaccine containing only spike.

The rearrangement joined TRBV28 to TRBJ1-1; TRBD1 agrees with 11 junctional bases. The source is a human donor who had recovered from COVID-19. Sequenced here: peripheral blood, sampled after recovery from COVID-19. The CDR3: CASSGTGGFTEAFF. The nucleotide sequence reads TGTGCCAGCAGCGGGACAGGGGGGTTCACTGAAGCTTTCTTT.